This section outlines one T cell receptor beta chain sequence together with its context. Its antigen is unidentified. This record belongs to a study of shared clonotypes between healthy human individuals. Study results and limitations: Represented diversity (both genetic and exposure-history) was limited by the small number of donors.

Sequenced by immunoSEQ multiplex PCR; TCRdb stores in-frame clones only, minus some. In the table there are some 510,000 clones, 79% of which are singletons. Donors comprised only Caucasian adults living in Nashville, Tennessee. Germline lookup yields CDR1 SNHLY and CDR2 FYNNEI. V gave up 3 bases and J gave up 5 bases, with 10 bases separating them. This CDR3 spans 13 amino acids. The source material was PBMCs. The rearrangement uses TRBV2 and TRBJ1-2; D is perhaps TRBD1 (5 bases). The receptor was derived from a woman aged 40-49 years in good health. Some clones in this sample may be carry-over from other donors' samples. The CDR3 region is CASSEGGRYGYTF. The CDR3 DNA is TGTGCCAGCAGTGAGGGGGGACGTTATGGCTACACCTTC. Full variable domain (outside the CDR3, taken from reference TRBV2 and TRBJ1-2): EPEVTQTPSHQVTQMGQEVILRCVPISNHLYFYWYRQILGQKVEFLVSFYNNEISEKSEIFDDQFSVERPDGSNFTLKIRSTKLEDSAMYFCASSEGGRYGYTFGSGTRLTVV.